Each of the 28 T cell receptor beta chains below was sequenced from the same sample in a study of blood T cell repertoires in COVID-19. The method was immunoSEQ multiplex PCR; TCRdb's version includes in-frame clones alone and lacks a portion of them. The profile shows some 190,000 clones, more than 75% of them singletons. Sequenced material: PBMCs or T cells enriched from blood (not recorded which). Receptor source: a woman between 50 and 59 years old with acute COVID-19.

This clone showed up just a few times. The rearrangement links TRBV28 to TRBJ1-2, with 7 bases aligning to TRBD1. Germline assignment: CDR1 MDHEN and CDR2 SYDVKM. The CDR3 length is 13 residues. Trimming cost V 5 bases and J 8 bases; bases outside gene matches: 8. CDR3 nucleotide sequence: TGTGCCAGCAGTGGACAGGCGGGTAGGGGCTACACCTTC. It translates to CASSGQAGRGYTF.

The chain joins TRBV5-1 to TRBJ2-2, with a weak D call TRBD1 (7 bases). V lost 4 bases, J lost 1 base, and 11 bases lay in between. The germline V gene has CDR1 SGHRS and CDR2 YFSETQ. The CDR3 totals 15 residues. This CDR3 reads CASSGGGLNTGELFF. The CDR3 DNA reads TGCGCCAGCAGCGGAGGGGGCCTGAACACCGGGGAGCTGTTTTTT.

The chain employs TRBV24-1 and TRBJ1-2, with 11 bases lining up with TRBD1. The V segment lost 7 bases and the J segment 4 bases; nucleotides outside the gene matches: 7. The CDR3 spans 15 residues. Germline-derived CDR1 and CDR2 are KGHDR and SFDVKD. The chain's CDR3 is CATSGTGGSGYGYTF. CDR3 DNA: TGTGCCACCAGCGGGACAGGGGGTTCAGGCTATGGCTACACCTTC.

The chain couples TRBV5-1 to TRBJ2-5; 14 bases agree with TRBD2. Germline assignment: CDR1 SGHRS and CDR2 YFSETQ. V gave up 3 bases and J gave up 5 bases; unmatched junction bases: 9. CDR3 length equals 17 residues. For the CDR3, the DNA is TGCGCCAGCAGCTCCGGACTAGCGGGGGGAAGTTGGGAGACCCAGTACTTC. It translates to CASSSGLAGGSWETQYF.

The chain has TRBV4-2 and TRBJ2-5; 11 nucleotides line up with TRBD1. There are 18 residues in the CDR3. Germline loops: CDR1 LGHNA, CDR2 YNFKEQ. Trimming at V came to 4 bases and at J to 3 bases, leaving 13 bases not matched to a gene. The CDR3 loop reads CASSPRTGGAKGEETQYF. The DNA of the CDR3 is TGTGCCAGCAGCCCTAGGACAGGGGGCGCGAAGGGGGAAGAGACCCAGTACTTC.

This chain connects TRBV7-3 to TRBJ1-5, with TRBD1 as a possible D gene (6 bases). The CDR3 is 15 amino acids. Germline V gives CDR1 SGHTA, CDR2 FQGTGA. Trimming took off 5 bases at V and 3 bases at J, with 14 bases between the two ends. The CDR3, as DNA: TGTGCCAGCAGCGTTGACGGACAGTTCAATCAGCCCCAGCATTTT. Its protein product is CASSVDGQFNQPQHF.

This clone has just one count. The rearrangement links TRBV18 to TRBJ2-7; 11 positions match TRBD2. CDR1 is KGHSH and CDR2 is LQKENI in the germline V gene. This CDR3 is built from 14 residues. The V segment lost 6 bases and the J segment 6 bases; nucleotides outside the gene matches: 7. The CDR3 coding sequence is TGTGCCAGCTCCGGTTTAGCGGGGGGGTCCGAGCAGTACGTC. Translating it yields CASSGLAGGSEQYV.

The chain recombines TRBV9 with TRBJ2-5; 8 nucleotides agree with TRBD2. Unmatched junction bases numbered 9, after V lost 3 bases and J lost 5 bases. Per germline, CDR1 SGDLS and CDR2 YYNGEE. There are 15 residues in the CDR3. The CDR3 nucleotides read TGTGCCAGCAGCGCCCTCGGGGGGGCGATGGAGACCCAGTACTTC. This gives the protein CASSALGGAMETQYF.

The chain uses TRBV10-3 and TRBJ1-5, with a tentative D call TRBD1 (6 bases). V dropped 10 bases and J dropped 5 bases, with 15 bases sitting between them. The CDR3 is 13 amino acids. Germline-derived CDR1 and CDR2 are ENHRY and SYGVKD. Here the CDR3 reads CATKTGLDQPQHF. The CDR3 DNA is TGTGCCACCAAGACAGGACTAGATCAGCCCCAGCATTTT.

This clone was counted only a few times. The chain carries TRBV11-3 and TRBJ1-6, with 7 nucleotides matching TRBD1. V gave up 5 bases and J gave up 4 bases; unmatched junction bases: 5. This CDR3 is 15 amino acids long. From germline, CDR1 is SGHNT and CDR2 YENEEA. Written as DNA, the CDR3 is TGTGCCAGCAGCCCCAGGGGGACGTATAATTCACCCCTCCACTTT. Translating it yields CASSPRGTYNSPLHF.

The chain is built from TRBV14 and TRBJ2-7, with a tentative D call TRBD1 (7 bases). The CDR3 runs 15 residues. The germline V gene encodes CDR1 SGHDN and CDR2 FVKESK. V shed 5 bases and J shed 2 bases, with 16 bases lying between them. Written as DNA, the CDR3 is TGTGCCAGCAGCGACTACAGGGGAGGAACCTACGAGCAGTACGTC. It is translated as CASSDYRGGTYEQYV.

The chain couples TRBV28 to TRBJ1-3; the match to TRBD1 covers 9 bases. Germline V CDR1 and CDR2: MDHEN, SYDVKM. The V and J ends lost 2 bases and 6 bases, in that order; junction bases with no gene match: 8. The CDR3 covers 16 residues. In DNA form, the CDR3 reads TGTGCCAGCAGTTTACCGGGACAGGGTTTCCAAAACACCATATATTTT. Translating gives CASSLPGQGFQNTIYF.

The rearrangement joins TRBV12-3 or TRBV12-4 to TRBJ1-4, with 7 bases that match TRBD1. The V segment lost 4 bases and the J segment 7 bases; nucleotides outside the gene matches: 3. CDR3 length equals 13 residues. The CDR3 region is CASSSDRVEKLFF. The CDR3 region has the DNA TGTGCCAGCAGTTCCGACAGGGTTGAAAAACTGTTTTTT.

V gene TRBV14 combines with J gene TRBJ1-3, with D possibly being TRBD1 (5 bases). V was pared by 1 base and J by 2 bases, with 18 bases between. This CDR3 spans 18 amino acids. Germline CDR1 is SGHDN and CDR2 is FVKESK. The DNA of the CDR3 is TGTGCCAGCAGCCAAGCCCGGGAATTTCGGGGGACTGGAAACACCATATATTTT. Protein product: CASSQAREFRGTGNTIYF.

This clone was recorded a few times. This chain links TRBV6-5 with TRBJ1-3; weak D call: TRBD1 (6 bases). Trimming took off 1 base at V and 3 bases at J, with 10 bases between the two ends. Germline V gene sequence: CDR1 MNHEY, CDR2 SVGAGI. The CDR3 contains 15 residues. CDR3 amino acids: CASSYLGGLGNTIYF. The CDR3 DNA sequence: TGTGCCAGCAGTTACTTGGGGGGGCTTGGAAACACCATATATTTT.

The chain recombines TRBV11-2 with TRBJ1-6; D is possibly TRBD1 (6 bases). The CDR3 contains 18 residues. Per germline, CDR1 SGHAT and CDR2 FQNNGV. V was clipped by 1 base and J by 9 bases, with 22 bases between them. CDR3 sequence reads: CASSLAPNQSGGRSPLHF. The DNA of the CDR3 is TGTGCCAGCAGCTTAGCGCCAAACCAGTCGGGGGGCCGTTCACCCCTCCACTTT. Using reference TRBV11-2 and TRBJ1-6 for the parts outside the CDR3, the full variable domain is EAGVAQSPRYKIIEKRQSVAFWCNPISGHATLYWYQQILGQGPKLLIQFQNNGVVDDSQLPKDRFSAERLKGVDSTLKIQPAKLEDSAVYLCASSLAPNQSGGRSPLHFGNGTRLTVT.

The chain has TRBV19 and TRBJ1-1; 7 bases are shared with TRBD1. The germline CDR1 and CDR2 sequences are LNHDA and SQIVND (reference sequence). The CDR3 spans 15 residues. The V and J ends lost 7 bases and 1 base, in that order; junction bases with no gene match: 9. The CDR3 protein is CASNERQGKNTEAFF. CDR3 in DNA: TGTGCCAGTAACGAGCGACAGGGAAAGAACACTGAAGCTTTCTTT.

The chain links TRBV19 to TRBJ1-4; the D gene is possibly TRBD1 (5 bases). Trimming cost V 6 bases and J 8 bases, with 22 bases left between them. This CDR3 has 16 residues. Germline loops: CDR1 LNHDA, CDR2 SQIVND (reference sequence). As DNA, the CDR3 is TGTGCCAGTAGCCCACTTGGGGCAGGGTTGAGGGAAAAACTGTTTTTT. Its translation is CASSPLGAGLREKLFF.

The CDR3 DNA sequence: TGTGCCAGCTGGGCAGGGGATGGCTACACCTTC. Translating gives CASWAGDGYTF. This chain links TRBV9 with TRBJ1-2, with D possibly matching TRBD1 (6 bases). The CDR3 contains 11 residues. Germline V lookup: CDR1 SGDLS, CDR2 YYNGEE. The V end lost 7 bases, the J end lost 6 bases, and 10 bases lay between the germline ends.

J is TRBJ1-3 and V is TRBV6-5; a weak D match, TRBD1 (6 bases). Trimming pared 8 bases from V and 5 bases from J, leaving 19 bases between. The germline V gene encodes CDR1 MNHEY and CDR2 SVGAGI. The CDR3 has 15 residues. The DNA for the CDR3 is TGTGCCAGCTCACCAAGGGGGGGGGCGCGAAACACCATATATTTT. It yields the protein CASSPRGGARNTIYF.

This sequence joins TRBV28 and TRBJ2-5, with TRBD2 matching 7 bases. CDR3 size: 12 residues. V lost 9 bases, J lost 5 bases, and 6 bases stayed unmatched. Germline loops: CDR1 MDHEN, CDR2 SYDVKM. CDR3 sequence: CASSQGGETQYF. CDR3 DNA: TGTGCCAGTTCTCAGGGAGGGGAGACCCAGTACTTC.

The chain couples TRBV5-4 to TRBJ2-1; TRBD1 matches 7 bases. The ends lost 2 bases at V and 10 bases at J; junction bases unmatched: 9. CDR3 length equals 14 residues. CDR1 SGHNT and CDR2 YYREEE come from the germline V gene (reference sequence). DNA for the CDR3: TGTGCCAGCAGCTTTTGGGGGACAGCCGGGGAGCAGTTCTTC. Amino acid sequence: CASSFWGTAGEQFF. Supplemented by reference TRBV5-4 and TRBJ2-1, the full variable domain reads ETGVTQSPTHLIKTRGQQVTLRCSSQSGHNTVSWYQQALGQGPQFIFQYYREEENGRGNFPPRFSGLQFPNYSSELNVNALELDDSALYLCASSFWGTAGEQFFGPGTRLTVL.

CDR3 amino acids: CASSAPSELTGELFF. CDR3 coding DNA: TGTGCCAGCAGCGCTCCTAGCGAACTTACCGGGGAGCTGTTTTTT. This chain connects TRBV7-2 to TRBJ2-2; D is perhaps TRBD2 (6 bases). This CDR3 is built from 15 residues. The ends were cut back, 5 bases at V and 5 bases at J, with 15 bases in the middle. Germline loops: CDR1 SGHTA, CDR2 FQGNSA. The variable domain in full, with the rest retrieved from reference TRBV7-2 and TRBJ2-2, is GAGVSQSPSNKVTEKGKDVELRCDPISGHTALYWYRQSLGQGLEFLIYFQGNSAPDKSGLPSDRFSAERTGGSVSTLTIQRTQQEDSAVYLCASSAPSELTGELFFGEGSRLTVL.

The CDR3 nucleotides read TGCGCCAGCACCCCGGTACAGGGGGCCAACAATGAGCAGTTCTTC. It encodes CASTPVQGANNEQFF. This chain connects TRBV5-1 to TRBJ2-1, with TRBD1 identical over 9 bases. Germline V gene lookup returns CDR1 SGHRS and CDR2 YFSETQ. The V and J ends lost 6 bases and 5 bases, in that order; junction bases with no gene match: 9. The CDR3 runs to 15 residues. The full variable domain, with the rest looked up from reference TRBV5-1 and TRBJ2-1, is KAGVTQTPRYLIKTRGQQVTLSCSPISGHRSVSWYQQTPGQGLQFLFEYFSETQRNKGNFPGRFSGRQFSNSRSEMNVSTLELGDSALYLCASTPVQGANNEQFFGPGTRLTVL.

This clone was seen a handful of times. The chain uses TRBV14 and TRBJ1-5; perhaps TRBD1 as D (5 bases). V lost 4 bases and J lost 4, with 11 bases in between. This CDR3 spans 14 amino acids. Germline loops: CDR1 SGHDN, CDR2 FVKESK. The CDR3 spells CASSLGATNQPQHF. The CDR3 coding sequence is TGTGCCAGCAGCCTTGGGGCCACTAATCAGCCCCAGCATTTT.

This clone was detected a few times. V is TRBV25-1 and J is TRBJ1-2, with 9 bases identical to TRBD1. Germline-derived CDR1 and CDR2 are MGHDK and SYGVNS. This CDR3 has 12 amino acids. The V gene end was trimmed by 4 bases and the J gene end by 8 bases; junction bases not matched to a gene: 2. The CDR3 sequence: CASSADRGGYTF. For the CDR3, the DNA is TGTGCCAGCAGTGCCGACAGGGGGGGCTACACCTTC.

The chain couples TRBV24-1 to TRBJ1-2, with D perhaps TRBD1 (6 bases). CDR1 is KGHDR and CDR2 is SFDVKD in the germline V gene. The CDR3 is made up of 17 amino acids. V was pared by 3 bases and J by 0 bases, with 16 bases between. The CDR3 coding sequence is TGTGCCACCAGTGATCGAACCGGACAGACAGCTAACTATGGCTACACCTTC. It specifies CATSDRTGQTANYGYTF.

On this clone itself: Within the sample, other DNA sequences also encode this same CDR3. The chain combines TRBV10-2 with TRBJ1-5; 7 bases line up with TRBD1. CDR3 length: 14 amino acids. In germline, CDR1 is WSHSY, CDR2 SAAADI. Unmatched junction bases numbered 0, after V lost 4 bases and J lost 0 bases. CDR3 loop: CASSGQGSNQPQHF. The DNA of the CDR3 is TGCGCCAGCAGTGGACAGGGTAGCAATCAGCCCCAGCATTTT.